This entry concerns a single T cell receptor (beta chain). The CDR3 has 14 amino acids. V lost 4 bases to trimming and J lost 5 bases, with 12 bases between them. CDR1 and CDR2 from the germline V gene are MDHEN and SYDVKM. How the authors handled the data: Amplification with reference gene primers provided the estimates of nucleated cell counts. Sequenced by immunoSEQ multiplex PCR; TCRdb stores in-frame clones only, minus some. Clone size and the V and J calls come from that table; the DNA yielded D and trimming. The sample records about 130,000 clones, roughly 91% being singletons. The data originate from a study of blood T cell repertoires in COVID-19. Looking at the study overall: There were acute and convalescent COVID-19 samples, and they came from the United States, Italy and Spain.

Material: peripheral blood. This TCR came from a man aged 50-59 years with active or convalescent COVID-19. The chain uses TRBV28 and TRBJ1-5, with a weak D call TRBD1 (5 bases). The CDR3 nucleotides are TGTGCCAGCAGTTCCCCCCAGGGCTATCAGCCCCAGCATTTT. Residues: CASSSPQGYQPQHF.